This T cell receptor beta chain was captured by sequencing in a study of T cells in localized non-small cell lung cancer. Here immunoSEQ multiplex PCR was the method, and the copy in TCRdb shows in-frame clones only, minus some. The data contain roughly 70,000 clones, 86% of them singletons. V shed 6 bases and J shed 1 base, with 9 bases lying between them. This CDR3 is built from 13 residues. Germline values: CDR1 MDHEN, CDR2 SYDVKM. In regard to this clone: As yet, its antigen is unknown.

Study-level results: The tumor had only one region sequenced, so heterogeneity remains possible. Those with higher blood T cell density had longer overall survival. Uninvolved adjacent lung had the highest recorded T cell clonality, with tumor below it.

The V and J genes are TRBV28 and TRBJ1-1; no reliable D call. This TCR came from a male donor at least 60 years old with stage III squamous cell lung carcinoma. Here the sequenced sample was peripheral blood, taken before any cancer treatment. The CDR3 nucleotides are TGTGCCAGCAGCCCTCCAAGGAACACTGAAGCTTTCTTT. Its protein product is CASSPPRNTEAFF.